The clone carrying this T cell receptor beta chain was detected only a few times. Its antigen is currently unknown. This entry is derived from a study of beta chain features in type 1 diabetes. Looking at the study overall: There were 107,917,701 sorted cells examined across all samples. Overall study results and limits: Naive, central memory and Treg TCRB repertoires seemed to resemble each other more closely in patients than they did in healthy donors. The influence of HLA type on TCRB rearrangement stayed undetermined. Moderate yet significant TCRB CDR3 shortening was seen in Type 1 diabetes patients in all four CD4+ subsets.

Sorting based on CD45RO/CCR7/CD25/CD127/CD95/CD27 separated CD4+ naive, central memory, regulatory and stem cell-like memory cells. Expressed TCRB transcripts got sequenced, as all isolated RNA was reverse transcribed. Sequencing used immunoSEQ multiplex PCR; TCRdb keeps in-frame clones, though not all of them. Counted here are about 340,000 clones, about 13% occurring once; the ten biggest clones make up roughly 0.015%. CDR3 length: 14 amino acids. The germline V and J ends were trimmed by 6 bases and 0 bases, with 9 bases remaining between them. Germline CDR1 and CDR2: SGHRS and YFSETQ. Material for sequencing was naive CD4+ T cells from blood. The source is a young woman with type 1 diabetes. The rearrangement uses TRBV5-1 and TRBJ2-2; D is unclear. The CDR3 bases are TGCGCCAGCACCGTTCTAGCGAACACCGGGGAGCTGTTTTTT. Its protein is CASTVLANTGELFF.